This TCR beta chain was recorded in a study of control samples from healthy donors and cancer patients. Using immunoSEQ multiplex PCR, the repertoire was profiled, and TCRdb retains in-frame clones only, with some absent. The sample includes 150,000 to 200,000 clones. The CDR3 spans 13 residues. V was clipped by 2 bases and J by 9 bases, with 12 bases between them. Germline CDR1 and CDR2: SGDLS and YYNGEE. This clonotype was sampled from a woman aged 25-40 years in good health. This sequence joins TRBV9 and TRBJ2-1, with D perhaps assigned TRBD1 or TRBD2 (6 bases each). Sequencing was performed on blood. The CDR3 bases are TGTGCCAGCAGCGTCTCGGGGGCCGGTGAGCAGTTCTTC. This codes for CASSVSGAGEQFF.